The 32 T cell receptor beta chains presented below share a single source sample, sequenced in a study of blood T cell repertoires in COVID-19. Method: immunoSEQ multiplex PCR; TCRdb's copy keeps in-frame clones and lacks some. In the table there are fewer than 500,000 clones, about 90% of which are singletons. The sequenced sample was PBMCs or T cells enriched from blood (not recorded which). The receptors were sampled from a woman younger than 30 with acute COVID-19.

This clone has just a few counts. This chain uses TRBV5-1 with TRBJ2-1; D perhaps matches TRBD2 (6 bases). The V gene lost 1 base and the J gene lost 4 bases, with 12 bases spanning the gap. This CDR3 has 15 residues. Looked up from germline, CDR1 is SGHRS and CDR2 is YFSETQ. This CDR3 is CASSLLASEYNEQFF. The CDR3 DNA follows: TGCGCCAGCAGCTTGTTGGCTAGCGAATACAATGAGCAGTTCTTC.

The V call is TRBV3-1 (or the pseudogene TRBV3-2), the J call TRBJ1-6; D ambiguous. There are 12 residues in the CDR3. Looked up from germline, CDR1 is LGHDT and CDR2 is YNNKEL (reference sequence). V was pared by 4 bases and J by 15 bases, with 13 bases between. CDR3 sequence reads: CASSPGGEGLHF. In nucleotides, the CDR3 is TGTGCCAGCAGCCCCGGCGGGGAGGGCCTCCACTTT.

The rearrangement uses TRBV4-3 and TRBJ2-1; 8 bases align to TRBD1. The CDR3 has 16 residues. With 3 bases clipped from V and 7 bases from J, the junction kept 11 bases outside the gene matches. Germline CDR1 and CDR2: LGHNA and YSLEER. The DNA of the CDR3 is TGCGCCAGCAGCCACTCGGGACAGGCGGAGTTAAATGAGCAGTTCTTC. Translated, it gives CASSHSGQAELNEQFF.

The chain couples TRBV11-2 to TRBJ2-2; D is perhaps TRBD2 (5 bases). This CDR3 has 14 amino acids. Trimming shortened V by 2 bases and J by 5 bases, and 9 bases separated the two germline ends. Germline V CDR1 and CDR2: SGHAT, FQNNGV. In DNA form, the CDR3 reads TGTGCCAGCAGCTTACTAAGAGGGACCGGGGAGCTGTTTTTT. It yields the protein CASSLLRGTGELFF.

The gene calls are TRBV19 and TRBJ2-4; 8 bases fit TRBD2. The junction had 9 bases not matched to a gene; V was cut back by 7 bases and J by 16 bases. Per the germline V gene, CDR1 is LNHDA and CDR2 is SQIVND (reference sequence). CDR3 length equals 11 residues. CDR3: CASTREGDLYF. The CDR3 DNA sequence: TGTGCCAGTACCCGGGAGGGCGATCTCTACTTC.

The chain links TRBV29-1 to TRBJ1-1, with TRBD1 as a possible D gene (5 bases). Trimming took off 4 bases at V and 4 bases at J, with 13 bases between the two ends. Germline values: CDR1 SQVTM, CDR2 ANQGSEA. The CDR3 contains 13 residues. CDR3 bases: TGCAGCGTTGTACCCGTGGGGGGCACTGAAGCTTTCTTT. This encodes CSVVPVGGTEAFF.

In this sample, this clone turned up once. The chain carries TRBV3-1 (or the pseudogene TRBV3-2) and TRBJ2-7; tentative D call: TRBD1 (6 bases). This CDR3 region has 14 residues. Trimming left V 0 bases short and J 1 base short, with 7 bases between. Looked up from germline, CDR1 is LGHDT and CDR2 is YNNKEL (reference sequence). In nucleotides, the CDR3 is TGTGCCAGCAGCCAAGACAGGGGATCCTACGAGCAGTACTTC. Translated: CASSQDRGSYEQYF.

This rearrangement joins TRBV6-5 to TRBJ1-6, with D uncertain. Germline values: CDR1 MNHEY, CDR2 SVGAGI. The CDR3 is made up of 14 amino acids. Trimming took off 0 bases at V and 7 bases at J, with 7 bases between the two ends. The CDR3 nucleotides read TGTGCCAGCAGTTACTCGACACCAAATTCACCCCTCCACTTT. Translating it yields CASSYSTPNSPLHF.

The chain couples TRBV3-1 (or the pseudogene TRBV3-2) to TRBJ2-5; TRBD1 might be the D (6 bases). CDR3 size: 13 residues. Trimming cost V 4 bases and J 5 bases, with 11 bases left between them. Germline V CDR1 and CDR2: LGHDT, YNNKEL (reference sequence). CDR3 sequence reads: CASSPVRGETQYF. CDR3 DNA sequence: TGTGCCAGCAGCCCGGTAAGGGGGGAGACCCAGTACTTC.

This rearrangement joins TRBV30 to TRBJ1-3, with D possibly matching TRBD1 (5 bases). The germline gives CDR1 GTSNPN, CDR2 SVGIG (reference sequence). Trimming removed 1 base at V and 2 bases at J, with 9 bases between. The CDR3 contains 14 residues. The CDR3 loop is CAWSAGGAGNTIYF. In DNA, the CDR3 is TGTGCCTGGAGTGCGGGGGGTGCTGGAAACACCATATATTTT.

This chain connects TRBV19 to TRBJ2-5; D might be TRBD1 (6 bases). The CDR3 totals 11 residues. The V gene's germline CDR1 is LNHDA and CDR2 SQIVND (reference sequence). V gave up 9 bases and J gave up 3 bases, with 8 bases separating them. The CDR3 DNA sequence: TGTGCCAGCCGGGACAAAGAGACCCAGTACTTC. Residues: CASRDKETQYF.

CDR3 bases: TGTGCCAGCAGTAGGGGATGGGAGCAGTTCTTC. It yields the protein CASSRGWEQFF. The genes are TRBV12-3 or TRBV12-4 and TRBJ2-1; possible D gene TRBD1, 5 bases. There are 11 residues in the CDR3. Trimming shortened V by 5 bases and J by 10 bases, and 9 bases separated the two germline ends.

The rearrangement uses TRBV6-5 and TRBJ1-1, with 8 bases that match TRBD1. V shed 6 bases, J shed 4 bases, and the junction held 4 bases outside the gene matches. CDR1 is MNHEY, CDR2 SVGAGI, per germline. The CDR3 consists of 13 residues. The CDR3 nucleotides read TGTGCCAGCAGCCAAACAGGGGGCACTGAAGCTTTCTTT. The encoded protein is CASSQTGGTEAFF.

This clone was seen a few times. The chain carries TRBV18 and TRBJ1-5, with no clear D. The CDR3 consists of 13 residues. The V gene lost 3 bases and the J gene lost 6 bases, with 9 bases spanning the gap. Per the germline V gene, CDR1 is KGHSH and CDR2 is LQKENI. This CDR3 is CASSPGGFQPQHF. The DNA for the CDR3 is TGTGCCAGCTCACCGGGAGGTTTTCAGCCCCAGCATTTT.

This sequence joins TRBV19 and TRBJ1-1; D ambiguous. CDR1 is LNHDA and CDR2 is SQIVND in the germline V gene (reference sequence). CDR3 length: 16 residues. Trimming took 0 bases from V and 1 from J, leaving 12 bases between them. The CDR3 bases are TGTGCCAGTAGTATAGATCGAGACACGTCGAACACTGAAGCTTTCTTT. It is translated as CASSIDRDTSNTEAFF.

The rearrangement links TRBV5-6 to TRBJ2-7, with a weak D call TRBD1 (5 bases). The germline V gene has CDR1 SGHDT and CDR2 YYEEEE. Trimming took off 0 bases at V and 4 bases at J, with 11 bases between the two ends. The CDR3 contains 14 residues. CDR3 in amino acids: CASSLGDSTYEQYF. Written as DNA, the CDR3 is TGTGCCAGCAGCTTGGGTGACAGTACTTACGAGCAGTACTTC.

This chain uses TRBV5-1 with TRBJ2-5, with 7 bases identical to TRBD2. The V gene's germline CDR1 is SGHRS and CDR2 YFSETQ. Unmatched junction bases numbered 10, after V lost 7 bases and J lost 4 bases. The CDR3 spans 14 residues. Here the CDR3 reads CASSMGLTSETQYF. The CDR3 region has the DNA TGCGCCAGCTCCATGGGACTAACGTCAGAGACCCAGTACTTC.

The chain has TRBV5-5 and TRBJ1-2, with 7 bases aligning to TRBD1. Per the germline V gene, CDR1 is SGHKS and CDR2 is YYEKEE (reference sequence). The J segment lost 8 bases and the V segment lost 2 bases, leaving 3 bases of the junction unmatched. The CDR3 has 12 residues. CDR3 coding DNA: TGTGCCAGCAGCTTCGACAGGGTAGGCTACACCTTC. This translates into CASSFDRVGYTF.

The chain links TRBV19 to TRBJ1-6; D uncertain. The CDR3 is 14 residues long. CDR1 LNHDA and CDR2 SQIVND come from the germline V gene (reference sequence). Trimming pared 2 bases from V and 4 bases from J, leaving 6 bases between. CDR3 loop: CASSISGYNSPLHF. CDR3 DNA sequence: TGTGCCAGTAGTATAAGCGGTTATAATTCACCCCTCCACTTT. Variable domain in full (rest from reference TRBV19 and TRBJ1-6): DGGITQSPKYLFRKEGQNVTLSCEQNLNHDAMYWYRQDPGQGLRLIYYSQIVNDFQKGDIAEGYSVSREKKESFPLTVTSAQKNPTAFYLCASSISGYNSPLHFGNGTRLTVT.

The chain recombines TRBV7-2 with TRBJ1-2; 11 bases fit TRBD1. CDR1 is SGHTA and CDR2 is FQGNSA in the germline V gene. The trim removed 4 bases at V and 2 bases at J, leaving 3 bases unmatched. This CDR3 is built from 15 residues. CDR3 sequence: CASSSRTGGNYGYTF. DNA of the CDR3: TGTGCCAGCAGCTCAAGGACAGGGGGCAACTATGGCTACACCTTC.

Only a few counts were recorded for this clone. V usage is TRBV4-1 and J usage is TRBJ2-3, with D possibly matching TRBD2 (5 bases). Trimming shortened V by 3 bases and J by 4 bases, and 17 bases separated the two germline ends. Germline V gene data show CDR1 as MGHRA and CDR2 as YSYEKL. CDR3 length: 16 amino acids. The CDR3 nucleotides read TGCGCCAGCAGCCATCTGGACTTAGTTAGCGCAGATACGCAGTATTTT. Protein sequence: CASSHLDLVSADTQYF.

The V and J genes are TRBV3-1 (or the pseudogene TRBV3-2) and TRBJ2-5; TRBD1 aligns across 7 bases. The ends lost 5 bases at V and 5 bases at J; junction bases unmatched: 5. The length of the CDR3 is 13 residues. Per the germline V gene, CDR1 is LGHDT and CDR2 is YNNKEL (reference sequence). The CDR3 here is CASSTTGDETQYF. In DNA form, the CDR3 reads TGTGCCAGCAGCACTACAGGGGATGAGACCCAGTACTTC.

The rearrangement links TRBV10-3 to TRBJ1-5, with D unclear. Germline CDR1 is ENHRY and CDR2 is SYGVKD. The CDR3 length is 14 residues. V was pared by 4 bases and J by 4 bases, with 11 bases between. For the CDR3, the DNA is TGTGCCATCAGTGTTGAGACGGAGAATCAGCCCCAGCATTTT. Translation: CAISVETENQPQHF.

The chain is built from TRBV5-1 and TRBJ2-7, with D perhaps matching TRBD1 (6 bases). With 0 bases removed from V and 1 base from J, the gap between germline ends came to 8 bases. The CDR3 has 14 residues. Germline lookup yields CDR1 SGHRS and CDR2 YFSETQ. The CDR3 DNA reads as TGCGCCAGCAGCTTGGGGACAGCATCCTACGAGCAGTACTTC. This codes for CASSLGTASYEQYF.

The rearrangement links TRBV6-2 or TRBV6-3 to TRBJ2-5, with D possibly being TRBD1 (6 bases). The CDR3 runs to 13 residues. V lost 6 bases to trimming and J lost 7 bases, with 15 bases between them. Germline V gene lookup returns CDR1 MNHEY and CDR2 SVGEGT. As DNA, the CDR3 is TGTGCCAGCAGCTCGACAGGACCGGGGACCCAGTACTTC. Residues: CASSSTGPGTQYF.

V and J are TRBV7-3 and TRBJ2-1, with D maybe TRBD2 (6 bases). CDR3 length equals 14 residues. Between the trimmed V and J ends, which lost 5 bases and 5 bases, there was a span of 13 bases. Germline V gene lookup returns CDR1 SGHTA and CDR2 FQGTGA. The CDR3: CASSPPGLNNEQFF. CDR3 in DNA: TGTGCCAGCAGCCCCCCGGGACTTAACAATGAGCAGTTCTTC.

The rearrangement links TRBV5-5 to TRBJ1-2; maybe TRBD1 (6 bases). V lost 0 bases, J lost 4 bases, and 22 bases lay in between. The CDR3 consists of 18 residues. Germline V lookup: CDR1 SGHKS, CDR2 YYEKEE (reference sequence). Here the CDR3 DNA reads TGTGCCAGCAGCTTGGATGTGGGGGTCCTGACAGGCGGCTATGGCTACACCTTC. Its translation: CASSLDVGVLTGGYGYTF.

A few counts support this clone. This sequence joins TRBV6-5 and TRBJ1-4; no definite D call. The V end lost 5 bases, the J end lost 0 bases, and 4 bases lay between the germline ends. In germline, CDR1 is MNHEY, CDR2 SVGAGI. This CDR3 has 13 residues. This CDR3 is CASSRATNEKLFF. The CDR3 coding sequence is TGTGCCAGCAGTCGTGCAACTAATGAAAAACTGTTTTTT.

This clone was seen only once. This chain joins TRBV7-2 and TRBJ1-1; D remains ambiguous. The CDR3 totals 13 residues. Germline CDR1 SGHTA, CDR2 FQGNSA. Trimming stripped 5 bases from V and 4 bases from J, with 11 bases between. This CDR3 reads CASSRLIITEAFF. DNA of the CDR3: TGTGCCAGCAGCCGTCTTATTATCACTGAAGCTTTCTTT.

J is TRBJ2-5 and V is TRBV11-1; 7 bases are a match to TRBD1. The CDR3 spans 14 residues. Germline V gives CDR1 SGHAT, CDR2 FQDESV (reference sequence). Unmatched junction bases numbered 1, after V lost 1 base and J lost 2 bases. For the CDR3, the DNA is TGTGCCAGCAGCTTAGGACAGGGACAAGAGACCCAGTACTTC. This sequence encodes CASSLGQGQETQYF.

V is TRBV28 and J is TRBJ2-7; D is possibly TRBD1 (6 bases). CDR1 MDHEN and CDR2 SYDVKM come from the germline V gene. The ends were cut back, 7 bases at V and 2 bases at J, with 15 bases in the middle. CDR3 size: 14 residues. The CDR3 DNA follows: TGTGCCAGCAACAGGGCAGGAACACCCTACGAGCAGTACTTC. This sequence encodes CASNRAGTPYEQYF.

The J gene is TRBJ2-1, the V gene TRBV4-3; the match to TRBD1 covers 7 bases. Germline V gene data show CDR1 as LGHNA and CDR2 as YSLEER. This CDR3 region has 16 residues. The junction had 14 bases not matched to a gene; V was cut back by 4 bases and J by 8 bases. The CDR3 coding sequence is TGCGCCAGCAGCCCACGACAGGGTTTGGGAATGGATGAGCAGTTCTTC. Its translation: CASSPRQGLGMDEQFF.